Listed below are T cell receptor beta chains from one sample, sequenced in a study of cytomegalovirus exposure and HLA in healthy donors. The repertoire was sequenced with immunoSEQ multiplex PCR; TCRdb's copy has only in-frame clones and lacks some. The sample has fewer than 200,000 clones; around 80% are singletons. The sample comprised PBMCs. Source of these receptors: a man in his forties or fifties in good health and CMV-seronegative. Both conserved end residues are part of each CDR3. Fields, in order: clone size, D gene, V gene, J gene, CDR3 protein, CDR3 DNA. The D gene is left open where the match is weak. A row's size may be missing; if present it is once, few, many or a size class.

.	TRBD1	TRBV5-1	TRBJ1-1	CASSYPGQGARTEAFF	TGCGCCAGCAGCTATCCGGGACAGGGGGCAAGGACTGAAGCTTTCTTT
once	.	TRBV2	TRBJ1-3	CASSAEGSGNTIYF	TGTGCCAGCAGTGCTGAGGGATCAGGAAACACCATATATTTT
.	TRBD1	TRBV5-4	TRBJ1-1	CASSSLDRGNTEAFF	TGTGCCAGCAGCTCCCTGGACAGGGGGAACACTGAAGCTTTCTTT
.	TRBD2	TRBV5-6	TRBJ2-7	CASSFLLASTSGRTYEQYF	TGTGCCAGCAGCTTTCTGCTAGCCTCCACTAGCGGGAGGACCTACGAGCAGTACTTC
.	.	TRBV4-1	TRBJ2-7	CASSQGGPRGEQYF	TGCGCCAGCAGCCAAGGGGGTCCGAGGGGGGAGCAGTACTTC
.	TRBD1	TRBV5-4	TRBJ2-1	CASSLGQGHGDEQFF	TGTGCCAGCAGCTTGGGACAGGGACATGGCGATGAGCAGTTCTTC
.	TRBD1	TRBV11-3	TRBJ2-3	CASSLGQGRDTQYF	TGTGCCAGCAGCTTAGGACAGGGAAGAGATACGCAGTATTTT
.	.	TRBV5-1	TRBJ1-2	CASAEGVNDYGYTF	TGCGCCAGCGCCGAGGGGGTTAACGACTATGGCTACACCTTC
once	.	TRBV5-1	TRBJ1-1	CASSSGGDTEAFF	TGCGCCAGCAGCTCTGGCGGAGACACTGAAGCTTTCTTT
once	.	TRBV2	TRBJ2-1	CASIDTVNEQFF	TGTGCCAGCATCGATACAGTGAATGAGCAGTTCTTC